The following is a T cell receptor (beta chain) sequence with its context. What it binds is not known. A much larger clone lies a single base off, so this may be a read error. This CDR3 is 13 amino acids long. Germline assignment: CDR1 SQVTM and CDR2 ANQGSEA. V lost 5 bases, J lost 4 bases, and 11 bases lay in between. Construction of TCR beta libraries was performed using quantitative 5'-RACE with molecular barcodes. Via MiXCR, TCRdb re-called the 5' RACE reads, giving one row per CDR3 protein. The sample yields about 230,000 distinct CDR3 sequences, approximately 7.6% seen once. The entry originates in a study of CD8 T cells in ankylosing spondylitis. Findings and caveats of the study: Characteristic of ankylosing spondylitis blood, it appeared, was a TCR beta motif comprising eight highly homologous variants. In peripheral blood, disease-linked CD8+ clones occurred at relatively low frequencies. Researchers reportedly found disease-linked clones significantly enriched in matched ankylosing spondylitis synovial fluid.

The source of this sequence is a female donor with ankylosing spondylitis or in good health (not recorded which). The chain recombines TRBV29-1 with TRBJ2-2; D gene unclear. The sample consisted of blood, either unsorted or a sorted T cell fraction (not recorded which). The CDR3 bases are TGCAGCGTTTCCTCGACTTGCACCGGGGAGCTGTTTTTT. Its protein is CSVSSTCTGELFF.